These 25 T cell receptor beta chains came from one sample sequenced in a study of blood T cell repertoires in COVID-19. Libraries were prepared by immunoSEQ multiplex PCR; TCRdb keeps only in-frame clonotypes and omits some of them. The table shows about 82,000 clones, with roughly four fifths occurring only once. The specimen was peripheral blood. These receptors all stem from a man aged 50 to 59 with active or convalescent COVID-19.

This chain uses TRBV6-5 with TRBJ1-2; D uncertain. Germline V CDR1 and CDR2: MNHEY, SVGAGI. CDR3 length: 15 residues. Trimming shortened V by 7 bases and J by 0 bases, and 15 bases separated the two germline ends. DNA of the CDR3: TGTGCCAGCACCAACGCAGGCTTTACTAACTATGGCTACACCTTC. Translating gives CASTNAGFTNYGYTF.

CDR3 amino acids: CASSQSQGATDTQYF. In nucleotides, the CDR3 is TGTGCCAGCAGCCAATCCCAGGGGGCCACAGATACGCAGTATTTT. This chain uses TRBV7-9 with TRBJ2-3; 8 nucleotides agree with TRBD1. This CDR3 has 15 amino acids. Germline CDR1 reads SEHNR; CDR2 reads FQNEAQ (reference sequence). Trimming cost V 5 bases and J 2 bases; bases outside gene matches: 6.

This clone turned up a few times. The rearrangement joins TRBV19 to TRBJ2-1, with 11 bases identical to TRBD2. The V and J ends lost 3 bases and 6 bases, in that order; junction bases with no gene match: 4. The CDR3 runs to 15 residues. CDR1 is LNHDA, CDR2 SQIVND, per germline (reference sequence). In nucleotides, the CDR3 is TGTGCCAGTAGTATTAGCGGGGGGGCCTTCAATGAGCAGTTCTTC. This sequence encodes CASSISGGAFNEQFF.

The gene calls are TRBV4-1 and TRBJ1-3, with 8 nucleotides matching TRBD1. The CDR3 extends over 15 amino acids. Germline lookup yields CDR1 MGHRA and CDR2 YSYEKL. Trimming cost V 4 bases and J 4 bases; bases outside gene matches: 6. DNA of the CDR3: TGCGCCAGCAGCCGCATCGACAGGGGAGGAAACACCATATATTTT. It translates to CASSRIDRGGNTIYF.

The CDR3 DNA is TGTGCCAGCAGTAAGTACGGACAGTCCCTGGCCGAGCAGTACTTC. Its translation is CASSKYGQSLAEQYF. This chain connects TRBV6-2 or TRBV6-3 to TRBJ2-7; TRBD1 is a possible D gene (6 bases). The CDR3 extends over 15 amino acids. Per germline, CDR1 MNHEY and CDR2 SVGEGT. V shed 5 bases and J shed 6 bases, with 20 bases lying between them.

The chain combines TRBV30 with TRBJ2-2; TRBD1 matches 7 bases. The germline V gene encodes CDR1 GTSNPN and CDR2 SVGIG (reference sequence). This CDR3 is built from 15 residues. V was pared by 3 bases and J by 0 bases, with 4 bases of the junction left unmatched. The CDR3 sequence: CAWSAGQANTGELFF. CDR3 coding DNA: TGTGCCTGGAGCGCAGGACAGGCGAACACCGGGGAGCTGTTTTTT.

The CDR3 is CASSYSELETQYF. CDR3 sequence (DNA): TGTGCCAGCAGTTACTCGGAGCTGGAGACCCAGTACTTC. The rearrangement joins TRBV6-2 or TRBV6-3 to TRBJ2-5; no clear D gene. Trimming pared 0 bases from V and 5 bases from J, leaving 7 bases between. The CDR3 is 13 residues long. Germline V gene data show CDR1 as MNHEY and CDR2 as SVGEGT.

Here the CDR3 reads CASSLPQGPNEQFF. The DNA of the CDR3 is TGTGCCAGCAGTTTACCCCAGGGCCCCAATGAGCAGTTCTTC. V usage is TRBV28 and J usage is TRBJ2-1, with D tentatively TRBD1 (5 bases). Germline assignment: CDR1 MDHEN and CDR2 SYDVKM. The CDR3 has 14 amino acids. V was trimmed by 2 bases and J by 6 bases, leaving 11 bases between them.

J is TRBJ1-4 and V is TRBV3-1 (or the pseudogene TRBV3-2), with TRBD1 matching 8 bases. The CDR3 runs to 17 residues. The V segment lost 3 bases and the J segment 6 bases; nucleotides outside the gene matches: 12. CDR1 and CDR2 from the germline V gene are LGHDT and YNNKEL (reference sequence). In nucleotides, the CDR3 is TGTGCCAGCAGCCAGCGACGACAGGGGATTGGTGATGAAAAACTGTTTTTT. Residues: CASSQRRQGIGDEKLFF.

The chain is built from TRBV6-5 and TRBJ1-1; 11 bases match TRBD1. Trimming took 8 bases from V and 5 from J; bases not matched to a gene: 4. The CDR3 has 13 residues. The germline V gene has CDR1 MNHEY and CDR2 SVGAGI. In DNA, the CDR3 is TGTGCCAGCTGGGACAGGGGGGGGACTGAAGCTTTCTTT. Protein sequence: CASWDRGGTEAFF.

V usage is TRBV28 and J usage is TRBJ1-5; D uncertain. V was pared by 6 bases and J by 7 bases, with 16 bases between. Looked up from germline, CDR1 is MDHEN and CDR2 is SYDVKM. The CDR3 sequence is 14 residues long. The CDR3 region has the DNA TGTGCCAGCAGCGCTAGCCGGTCTCACCAGCCCCAGCATTTT. Translating it yields CASSASRSHQPQHF.

The chain combines TRBV7-9 with TRBJ1-1, with D possibly being TRBD1 (5 bases). Germline CDR1 is SEHNR and CDR2 is FQNEAQ (reference sequence). This CDR3 has 13 residues. Trimming shortened V by 7 bases and J by 1 base, and 10 bases separated the two germline ends. CDR3 sequence (DNA): TGTGCCAGCACCTTCGGACAGAACACTGAAGCTTTCTTT. Translating gives CASTFGQNTEAFF.

The J gene is TRBJ1-4, the V gene TRBV5-1; D is possibly TRBD1 (6 bases). CDR1 and CDR2 (germline): SGHRS, YFSETQ. Deletions cut 1 base from V and 1 base from J, with 14 bases between. The CDR3 sequence is 17 residues long. The CDR3 nucleotides are TGCGCCAGCAGCTTGCAGCCGGGGGGCGGAACTAATGAAAAACTGTTTTTT. Protein product: CASSLQPGGGTNEKLFF.

The chain carries TRBV6-4 and TRBJ2-2, with 11 positions matching TRBD2. Germline CDR1 MRHNA, CDR2 SNTAGT. The CDR3 length is 18 residues. V lost 4 bases to trimming and J lost 2 bases; unmatched junction nucleotides: 9. The CDR3 DNA follows: TGTGCCAGCAGTGGGGGGGCCAGACTAGCGGGAAACACCGGGGAGCTGTTTTTT. The encoded protein is CASSGGARLAGNTGELFF.

The V call is TRBV12-2, the J call TRBJ1-1. TRBV12-2 has pseudogene status. This CDR3 comprises 15 residues. The CDR3 spells CASRLAEAAITEAFF. The CDR3 DNA follows: TGTGCAAGTCGCTTAGCAGAGGCGGCGATTACTGAAGCTTTCTTT.

The chain combines TRBV7-8 with TRBJ2-7; no firm D call. Germline-derived CDR1 and CDR2 are SGHVS and FQNEAQ. The CDR3 is 17 residues long. Between the trimmed V and J ends, which lost 5 bases and 0 bases, there was a span of 20 bases. In nucleotides, the CDR3 is TGTGCCAGCAGCGCAGCCGGGTCTCGAATGAGCTCCTACGAGCAGTACTTC. It codes for CASSAAGSRMSSYEQYF.

The gene calls are TRBV5-1 and TRBJ2-2; a weak D match, TRBD1 (5 bases). Germline lookup yields CDR1 SGHRS and CDR2 YFSETQ. V gave up 2 bases and J gave up 1 base, with 9 bases separating them. The CDR3 runs 15 residues. The CDR3 sequence is CASSLFGQNTGELFF. CDR3 in DNA: TGCGCCAGCAGCTTATTCGGACAGAACACCGGGGAGCTGTTTTTT. Full variable domain (rest looked up from reference TRBV5-1 and TRBJ2-2): KAGVTQTPRYLIKTRGQQVTLSCSPISGHRSVSWYQQTPGQGLQFLFEYFSETQRNKGNFPGRFSGRQFSNSRSEMNVSTLELGDSALYLCASSLFGQNTGELFFGEGSRLTVL.

A single count supports this clone. The chain carries TRBV9 and TRBJ2-5; 8 nucleotides line up with TRBD1. The trim removed 1 base at V and 2 bases at J, leaving 1 base unmatched. CDR3 size: 14 residues. Germline V gives CDR1 SGDLS, CDR2 YYNGEE. The CDR3, as DNA: TGTGCCAGCAGCGTAACAGGGGGACAAGAGACCCAGTACTTC. It codes for CASSVTGGQETQYF.

This clone has only one observation. J is TRBJ2-1 and V is TRBV6-6; possibly TRBD2 for D (7 bases). The CDR3 runs to 15 residues. The germline gives CDR1 MNHNY, CDR2 SVGAGI (reference sequence). The V end was cut by 0 bases, the J end by 5 bases, with 11 bases between. This chain's CDR3 is CASSYSGGPDNEQFF. The CDR3 DNA sequence: TGTGCCAGCAGTTACTCGGGGGGGCCGGACAATGAGCAGTTCTTC.

This clone was counted a single time. The gene calls are TRBV3-1 (or the pseudogene TRBV3-2) and TRBJ1-2, with 8 bases identical to TRBD1. The germline CDR1 and CDR2 sequences are LGHDT and YNNKEL (reference sequence). The ends lost 4 bases at V and 1 base at J; junction bases unmatched: 2. CDR3 size: 14 residues. CDR3 coding DNA: TGTGCCAGCAGCCCTGGGACAGGTAACTATGGCTACACCTTC. It codes for CASSPGTGNYGYTF.

J is TRBJ2-7 and V is TRBV4-3, with 9 bases identical to TRBD1. This CDR3 is built from 15 residues. CDR1 and CDR2 (germline): LGHNA, YSLEER. The trim removed 3 bases at V and 3 bases at J, leaving 6 bases unmatched. The CDR3 nucleotides are TGCGCCAGCAGCCAGGAGGGACAGGGTAACTACGAGCAGTACTTC. This encodes CASSQEGQGNYEQYF.

On this clone itself: Relative to the germline gene, one junction end is altered; a read error may explain this. V and J are TRBV6-5 and TRBJ2-3; 9 bases line up with TRBD2. CDR1 and CDR2 from the germline V gene are MNHEY and SVGAGI. This CDR3 is 15 amino acids long. CDR3 in amino acids: CASSYLGTSTDTQYF. For the CDR3, the DNA is TGTGCCAGCAGTTACCTTGGGACTAGCACGGATACGCAGTATTTT.

This clone was observed a single time. The V and J genes are TRBV28 and TRBJ2-3; the match to TRBD2 covers 10 bases. The V gene end was trimmed by 8 bases and the J gene end by 4 bases; junction bases not matched to a gene: 6. Germline loops: CDR1 MDHEN, CDR2 SYDVKM. The length of the CDR3 is 14 residues. The CDR3 bases are TGTGCCAGCGTGAGCGGGGGGGCGGCAGATACGCAGTATTTT. This gives the protein CASVSGGAADTQYF. The variable domain in full, completed from reference TRBV28 and TRBJ2-3, reads DVKVTQSSRYLVKRTGEKVFLECVQDMDHENMFWYRQDPGLGLRLIYFSYDVKMKEKGDIPEGYSVSREKKERFSLILESASTNQTSMYLCASVSGGAADTQYFGPGTRLTVL.

The rearrangement uses TRBV2 and TRBJ2-7; D not certain. Trimming took 7 bases from V and 7 from J, leaving 17 bases between them. There are 13 residues in the CDR3. The V gene's germline CDR1 is SNHLY and CDR2 FYNNEI. For the CDR3, the DNA is TGTGCCAGCATTAAGACATTCCCTCAGGAGCAGTACTTC. It translates to CASIKTFPQEQYF. Full variable domain (rest looked up from reference TRBV2 and TRBJ2-7): EPEVTQTPSHQVTQMGQEVILRCVPISNHLYFYWYRQILGQKVEFLVSFYNNEISEKSEIFDDQFSVERPDGSNFTLKIRSTKLEDSAMYFCASIKTFPQEQYFGPGTRLTVT.

This clone has only a few counts. The rearrangement links TRBV14 to TRBJ2-7; D is unresolved. The CDR3 is 16 residues long. Trimming took 0 bases from V and 2 from J, leaving 14 bases between them. CDR1 and CDR2 from the germline V gene are SGHDN and FVKESK. For the CDR3, the DNA is TGTGCCAGCAGCCAAGATCAGTTTTCGGCGGCCTACGAGCAGTACTTC. Its protein product is CASSQDQFSAAYEQYF.